The present entry profiles one T cell receptor (beta chain) with its context. This sample was taken from a study of blood T cell repertoires in COVID-19. The wider study: Samples taken during acute and convalescent COVID-19 were collected in the United States, Italy and Spain. PBMCs, B-cell-depleted T cells, or T cells were the source of the cDNA or gDNA that made up the material.

The CDR3 runs 20 residues. CDR1 is LGHNA and CDR2 is YSLEER in the germline V gene. J was trimmed by 3 bases and V by 0 bases; bases with no gene match: 8. Source study methods: Estimation of nucleated cell counts was performed using reference gene primer amplification. Sequencing was performed with immunoSEQ multiplex PCR; in TCRdb, only in-frame clones are kept and a portion is missing. For V, J and clone size, that table is used; D and trimming come from the DNA. The table lists 95,000 to 150,000 clones, 60% to 85% of them singletons. This chain joins TRBV4-3 and TRBJ2-2, with 15 bases lining up with TRBD2. The sample consisted of peripheral blood. The source is a man in his 70s with acute or convalescent COVID-19. The CDR3 region is CASSQDPGLAGGRDTGELFF. The CDR3 bases are TGCGCCAGCAGCCAAGACCCAGGACTAGCGGGGGGGCGGGACACCGGGGAGCTGTTTTTT.